Below, 6 T cell receptor beta chains from the same sample are listed, as sequenced in a study of T cells after yellow fever vaccination. TCRdb re-called the 5' RACE reads through MiXCR, storing one row per CDR3 protein. The data contain under 500,000 distinct CDR3 sequences, roughly a sixth of them singletons. The specimen was PBMCs, collected before the yellow fever booster vaccination. These receptors all come from a man aged 18 to 29 who received the YFV17D yellow fever vaccine.

This clonotype was recorded at least ten times. J is TRBJ2-7 and V is TRBV7-6; 7 positions agree with TRBD1. This CDR3 region has 14 residues. V trimming: 5 bases; J trimming: 2 bases; junction bases outside the gene matches: 6. Germline values: CDR1 SGHVS, CDR2 FNYEAQ. DNA for the CDR3: TGTGCCAGCAGCCTGTCGGGACAGACCTACGAGCAGTACTTC. Protein product: CASSLSGQTYEQYF.

The rearrangement joins TRBV6-2 or TRBV6-3 to TRBJ2-5; 10 bases are a match to TRBD1. The V gene end was trimmed by 2 bases and the J gene end by 14 bases; junction bases not matched to a gene: 8. The V gene's germline CDR1 is MNHEY and CDR2 SVGEGT. The CDR3 sequence is 13 residues long. The DNA for the CDR3 is TGTGCCAGCAGTTACCAGGACAGGGGGTCGACCTACTTC. The encoded protein is CASSYQDRGSTYF.

The J gene is TRBJ2-3, the V gene TRBV7-2; 10 nucleotides agree with TRBD1. CDR1 and CDR2 from the germline V gene are SGHTA and FQGNSA. The trim removed 2 bases at V and 5 bases at J, leaving 4 bases unmatched. This CDR3 is 15 amino acids long. CDR3 sequence (DNA): TGTGCCAGCAGCTTAACCCGGGACAGGGGAGATACGCAGTATTTT. This encodes CASSLTRDRGDTQYF.

The V call is TRBV7-3, the J call TRBJ2-3, with D hard to call. The CDR3 has 14 residues. Trimming cost V 2 bases and J 4 bases, with 10 bases left between them. Germline V gives CDR1 SGHTA, CDR2 FQGTGA. Here the CDR3 DNA reads TGTGCCAGCAGCTTAGGTCTAGGTGCAGATACGCAGTATTTT. Translation: CASSLGLGADTQYF. Filled out from reference TRBV7-3 and TRBJ2-3, the complete variable domain reads GAGVSQTPSNKVTEKGKYVELRCDPISGHTALYWYRQSLGQGPEFLIYFQGTGAADDSGLPNDRFFAVRPEGSVSTLKIQRTERGDSAVYLCASSLGLGADTQYFGPGTRLTVL.

This chain links TRBV19 with TRBJ2-4, with D possibly matching TRBD1 (6 bases). The CDR3 has 13 amino acids. CDR1 LNHDA and CDR2 SQIVND come from the germline V gene (reference sequence). Trimming took off 4 bases at V and 9 bases at J, with 13 bases between the two ends. The CDR3 reads CASSTGTFPIQYF. For the CDR3, the DNA is TGTGCCAGTAGTACCGGGACATTTCCCATTCAGTACTTC. Complete variable domain (other parts from reference TRBV19 and TRBJ2-4): DGGITQSPKYLFRKEGQNVTLSCEQNLNHDAMYWYRQDPGQGLRLIYYSQIVNDFQKGDIAEGYSVSREKKESFPLTVTSAQKNPTAFYLCASSTGTFPIQYFGAGTRLSVL.

This clonotype was seen a few times. The V gene is TRBV5-6, the J gene TRBJ1-1; D unclear. The germline V and J ends were trimmed by 3 bases and 3 bases, with 9 bases remaining between them. Germline V gene lookup returns CDR1 SGHDT and CDR2 YYEEEE. The CDR3 has 13 residues. CDR3 DNA: TGTGCCAGCAGCTGGAGGGTATACACTGAAGCTTTCTTT. This sequence encodes CASSWRVYTEAFF.